These T cell receptor beta chains were read from a single sample in a study of blood T cell repertoires in COVID-19. TCRdb keeps only in-frame clones here, not all; method: immunoSEQ multiplex PCR. The sample yields hundreds of thousands of clones, about nine tenths seen once. Sample: PBMCs or T cells enriched from blood (not recorded which). Every receptor here comes from a man aged 25 to 40 who had recovered from COVID-19. Each CDR3 is given with its conserved first and last residue. Each record gives: D gene, CDR3 length, V gene, J gene, clone size, CDR3 protein, CDR3 DNA. A D gene is named only where the DNA matches it firmly. A clone size is listed for some rows: how often the clone was seen (once, few, many), or a class if it is expanded.

D: .; length: 15; V: TRBV6-5; J: TRBJ2-3; size: .; CDR3: CASSYSLARGDTQYF; DNA: TGTGCCAGCAGTTACTCGCTAGCCAGGGGAGATACGCAGTATTTT
D: TRBD1; length: 16; V: TRBV19; J: TRBJ1-6; size: .; CDR3: CASTIPGTGGVSPLHF; DNA: TGTGCCAGTACCATCCCAGGGACAGGGGGTGTATCACCCCTCCACTTT
D: TRBD1; length: 14; V: TRBV3-1/TRBV3-2; J: TRBJ1-2; size: .; CDR3: CASSVQDRVAGYTF; DNA: TGTGCCAGCAGCGTTCAGGACAGGGTCGCGGGCTACACCTTC
D: .; length: 16; V: TRBV7-8; J: TRBJ2-2; size: .; CDR3: CASSLSGWRRTGELFF; DNA: TGTGCCAGCAGCTTATCGGGGTGGAGGAGGACCGGGGAGCTGTTTTTT
D: .; length: 13; V: TRBV12-3/TRBV12-4; J: TRBJ2-1; size: .; CDR3: CASTRDTNNEQFF; DNA: TGTGCCAGCACCCGGGACACCAACAATGAGCAGTTCTTC
D: TRBD1; length: 17; V: TRBV24-1; J: TRBJ2-2; size: .; CDR3: CATSDVLGTGNTGELFF; DNA: TGTGCCACCAGTGATGTTCTCGGGACAGGGAACACCGGGGAGCTGTTTTTT
D: .; length: 11; V: TRBV10-2; J: TRBJ2-1; size: .; CDR3: CASSEAYEQFF; DNA: TGCGCCAGCAGTGAAGCGTATGAGCAGTTCTTC
D: TRBD1; length: 14; V: TRBV19; J: TRBJ2-7; size: .; CDR3: CASRGTGLPYEQYF; DNA: TGTGCCAGTAGAGGGACAGGTCTTCCCTACGAGCAGTACTTC
D: .; length: 14; V: TRBV19; J: TRBJ1-6; size: .; CDR3: CASSIWQGNSPLHF; DNA: TGTGCCAGTAGTATATGGCAGGGAAATTCACCCCTCCACTTT
D: TRBD2; length: 12; V: TRBV29-1; J: TRBJ2-1; size: .; CDR3: CSVEGTSNEQFF; DNA: TGCAGCGTTGAAGGGACTAGCAATGAGCAGTTCTTC
D: TRBD2; length: 15; V: TRBV19; J: TRBJ2-2; size: many; CDR3: CASSIPLAGTGELFF; DNA: TGTGCCAGTAGTATACCCCTAGCGGGCACCGGGGAGCTGTTTTTT
D: .; length: 15; V: TRBV6-1; J: TRBJ2-1; size: few; CDR3: CASSERVGSYNEQFF; DNA: TGTGCCAGCAGTGAACGCGTCGGCTCCTACAATGAGCAGTTCTTC
D: TRBD1; length: 13; V: TRBV27; J: TRBJ2-7; size: .; CDR3: CASRWTGASEQYF; DNA: TGTGCCAGCAGATGGACAGGGGCCAGCGAGCAGTACTTC
D: TRBD1; length: 15; V: TRBV5-5; J: TRBJ1-2; size: once; CDR3: CATRIKQGTNYGYTF; DNA: TGTGCCACCAGGATAAAACAGGGGACTAACTATGGCTACACCTTC
D: TRBD2; length: 15; V: TRBV11-2; J: TRBJ2-3; size: .; CDR3: CASSFRTSGVDTQYF; DNA: TGTGCCAGCAGCTTCAGGACTAGCGGGGTCGATACGCAGTATTTT
D: TRBD1; length: 14; V: TRBV11-2; J: TRBJ2-7; size: few; CDR3: CASSSGTGWYEQYF; DNA: TGTGCCAGCAGCTCAGGGACAGGCTGGTACGAGCAGTACTTC
D: TRBD2; length: 14; V: TRBV3-1/TRBV3-2; J: TRBJ2-2; size: .; CDR3: CASSLLAGHGELFF; DNA: TGTGCCAGCAGCCTTCTAGCGGGGCACGGGGAGCTGTTTTTT
D: .; length: 16; V: TRBV18; J: TRBJ1-4; size: .; CDR3: CASSPLPVATNEKLFF; DNA: TGTGCCAGCTCGCCCCTTCCTGTAGCCACTAATGAAAAACTGTTTTTT
D: .; length: 15; V: TRBV19; J: TRBJ1-2; size: few; CDR3: CASSTLGAGDGGYTF; DNA: TGTGCCAGTAGTACCCTGGGGGCGGGGGACGGCGGCTACACCTTC
D: .; length: 11; V: TRBV30; J: TRBJ2-2; size: .; CDR3: CAWSLPGELFF; DNA: TGTGCCTGGAGTCTCCCCGGGGAGCTGTTTTTT
D: .; length: 12; V: TRBV6-5; J: TRBJ1-2; size: .; CDR3: CASSTQGPGYTF; DNA: TGTGCCAGCAGCACACAGGGACCAGGCTACACCTTC
D: .; length: 13; V: TRBV6-5; J: TRBJ1-1; size: once; CDR3: CASRIGSNTEAFF; DNA: TGTGCCAGCAGAATCGGGTCGAACACTGAAGCTTTCTTT
D: .; length: 12; V: TRBV5-1; J: TRBJ2-1; size: .; CDR3: CASSLSGNEQFF; DNA: TGCGCCAGCAGCTTGTCGGGGAATGAGCAGTTCTTC
D: .; length: 17; V: TRBV2; J: TRBJ1-5; size: once; CDR3: CASSTRPQGLGNQPQHF; DNA: TGTGCCAGCAGTACCCGCCCACAGGGTCTGGGCAATCAGCCCCAGCATTTT
D: TRBD1; length: 14; V: TRBV7-6; J: TRBJ2-7; size: .; CDR3: CASSLRDRAHEQYF; DNA: TGTGCCAGCAGCTTAAGGGACAGGGCGCACGAGCAGTACTTC
D: .; length: 13; V: TRBV5-1; J: TRBJ2-3; size: .; CDR3: CASSLTVTDTQYF; DNA: TGCGCCAGCAGCTTGACAGTGACAGATACGCAGTATTTT
D: .; length: 14; V: TRBV7-9; J: TRBJ1-4; size: .; CDR3: CASSPGKTNEKLFF; DNA: TGTGCCAGCAGCCCAGGAAAAACTAATGAAAAACTGTTTTTT
D: .; length: 16; V: TRBV15; J: TRBJ1-4; size: .; CDR3: CATSILQASTNEKLFF; DNA: TGTGCCACCAGCATACTTCAGGCATCAACTAATGAAAAACTGTTTTTT
D: TRBD1; length: 14; V: TRBV6-6; J: TRBJ1-5; size: once; CDR3: CASSEDRDSQPQHF; DNA: TGTGCCAGCAGCGAAGACAGGGATTCTCAGCCCCAGCATTTT
D: .; length: 15; V: TRBV2; J: TRBJ1-6; size: few; CDR3: CASSEQGRANSPLHF; DNA: TGTGCCAGCAGTGAACAGGGGCGGGCAAATTCACCCCTCCACTTT
D: .; length: 18; V: TRBV13; J: TRBJ1-6; size: .; CDR3: CASSSVWPYTRGNSPLHF; DNA: TGTGCCAGCAGCTCCGTTTGGCCCTATACCAGGGGCAATTCACCCCTCCACTTT
D: .; length: 14; V: TRBV2; J: TRBJ2-1; size: few; CDR3: CASSGGGTVDEQFF; DNA: TGTGCCAGCAGTGGCGGCGGGACAGTTGATGAGCAGTTCTTC
D: TRBD2; length: 17; V: TRBV13; J: TRBJ2-3; size: .; CDR3: CASSLGARTSGTDTQYF; DNA: TGTGCCAGCAGCTTAGGAGCCAGGACTAGCGGCACAGATACGCAGTATTTT
D: .; length: 12; V: TRBV5-6; J: TRBJ2-2; size: .; CDR3: CASSLGLEELFF; DNA: TGTGCCAGCAGCTTGGGACTCGAGGAGCTGTTTTTT
D: TRBD2; length: 17; V: TRBV5-1; J: TRBJ2-5; size: .; CDR3: CASSLGVSGGRLETQYF; DNA: TGCGCCAGCAGCTTGGGTGTTAGCGGGGGGCGCTTGGAGACCCAGTACTTC
D: TRBD2; length: 17; V: TRBV5-4; J: TRBJ2-1; size: .; CDR3: CASRRSTGLADTNEQFF; DNA: TGTGCCAGCAGACGCAGCACAGGACTAGCGGACACCAATGAGCAGTTCTTC
D: TRBD1; length: 15; V: TRBV7-8; J: TRBJ1-1; size: .; CDR3: CASSFFWGQDTEAFF; DNA: TGTGCCAGCAGCTTTTTTTGGGGACAGGACACTGAAGCTTTCTTT
D: .; length: 12; V: TRBV6-4; J: TRBJ1-2; size: .; CDR3: CASSDGWRGYTF; DNA: TGTGCCAGCAGTGACGGATGGAGAGGCTACACCTTC
D: .; length: 14; V: TRBV18; J: TRBJ2-5; size: .; CDR3: CASSPPGTSETQYF; DNA: TGTGCCAGCTCACCCCCCGGGACATCAGAGACCCAGTACTTC
D: TRBD1; length: 17; V: TRBV5-1; J: TRBJ1-2; size: .; CDR3: CASSLNAWDRQVYGYTF; DNA: TGCGCCAGCAGCTTGAATGCTTGGGACAGGCAAGTGTATGGCTACACCTTC
D: .; length: 11; V: TRBV14; J: TRBJ2-5; size: .; CDR3: CASSYRETQYF; DNA: TGTGCCAGCAGCTATCGAGAGACCCAGTACTTC
D: .; length: 17; V: TRBV7-9; J: TRBJ1-5; size: .; CDR3: CASSLLPATGPNQPQHF; DNA: TGTGCCAGCAGCTTACTTCCCGCGACAGGACCCAATCAGCCCCAGCATTTT
D: .; length: 15; V: TRBV6-5; J: TRBJ2-2; size: once; CDR3: CASSYSDRNTGELFF; DNA: TGTGCCAGCAGTTACTCGGACAGAAACACCGGGGAGCTGTTTTTT
D: TRBD2; length: 17; V: TRBV19; J: TRBJ2-1; size: .; CDR3: CASSSSQTSGRRDEQFF; DNA: TGTGCCAGTAGTAGCTCACAGACTAGCGGGAGAAGAGATGAGCAGTTCTTC
D: .; length: 16; V: TRBV18; J: TRBJ2-6; size: .; CDR3: CASSPSHNSGANVLTF; DNA: TGTGCCAGCTCACCTTCACATAACTCTGGGGCCAACGTCCTGACTTTC
D: TRBD1; length: 17; V: TRBV7-7; J: TRBJ1-1; size: .; CDR3: CASSCLTGAGGSTEAFF; DNA: TGTGCTAGCAGCTGCCTGACAGGGGCTGGGGGAAGCACTGAAGCTTTCTTT
D: TRBD2; length: 13; V: TRBV18; J: TRBJ2-1; size: once; CDR3: CASSPGEGFGQFF; DNA: TGTGCCAGCTCACCGGGGGAGGGATTCGGGCAGTTCTTC
D: TRBD2; length: 16; V: TRBV11-2; J: TRBJ2-1; size: .; CDR3: CASSRLQRGGPNEQFF; DNA: TGTGCCAGCAGCCGCCTACAGCGGGGGGGCCCAAATGAGCAGTTCTTC
D: TRBD2; length: 15; V: TRBV3-1/TRBV3-2; J: TRBJ2-3; size: few; CDR3: CASSQVLRGGDTQYF; DNA: TGTGCCAGCAGCCAAGTATTGCGGGGGGGTGATACGCAGTATTTT
D: .; length: 15; V: TRBV30; J: TRBJ1-2; size: .; CDR3: CALDSLLSVFFGYTF; DNA: TGTGCCCTTGACAGCTTACTCTCGGTCTTTTTTGGCTACACCTTC
D: TRBD1; length: 17; V: TRBV28; J: TRBJ1-2; size: .; CDR3: CASSLGQGSPANYGYTF; DNA: TGTGCCAGCAGTTTAGGACAGGGGTCCCCAGCTAACTATGGCTACACCTTC
D: TRBD1; length: 15; V: TRBV28; J: TRBJ1-2; size: .; CDR3: CASSPGGGSFYGYTF; DNA: TGTGCCAGCAGTCCAGGGGGCGGATCTTTCTATGGCTACACCTTC
D: .; length: 14; V: TRBV5-5; J: TRBJ1-4; size: .; CDR3: CASSLVRGHEKLFF; DNA: TGTGCCAGCAGCTTGGTAAGGGGACACGAAAAACTGTTTTTT
D: TRBD1; length: 16; V: TRBV10-3; J: TRBJ1-3; size: .; CDR3: CAISESPGQGDYTIYF; DNA: TGTGCCATCAGTGAGTCTCCGGGACAGGGGGATTACACCATATATTTT
D: TRBD1; length: 14; V: TRBV7-2; J: TRBJ2-7; size: .; CDR3: CASSTGTGASKQYF; DNA: TGTGCCAGCTCCACCGGGACAGGTGCCTCCAAGCAGTACTTC